These T cell receptor beta chains were read from a single sample in a study of blood T cell repertoires in COVID-19. The repertoire was sequenced with immunoSEQ multiplex PCR; TCRdb's copy has only in-frame clones and lacks some. The repertoire consists of approximately 130,000 clones, with more than 70% occurring once and the leading ten covering around 4.1%. Sequenced sample: peripheral blood. Receptors were obtained from a human donor in a cohort sampled during active COVID-19. Both conserved end residues are part of each CDR3. Clone sizes are given selectively: once, few, many, or a class where the clone is expanded.

V gene: TRBV5-4; J gene: TRBJ1-2; clone size: few; CDR3 protein: CADSQGGDLRGYTF
V gene: TRBV5-1; J gene: TRBJ1-1; clone size: NA; CDR3 protein: CASRDRVNTEAFF
V gene: TRBV7-6; J gene: TRBJ2-5; clone size: NA; CDR3 protein: CASSLVALMWETQYF
V gene: TRBV18; J gene: TRBJ2-2; clone size: NA; CDR3 protein: CASSLDSGELFF
V gene: TRBV28; J gene: TRBJ2-5; clone size: NA; CDR3 protein: CASTSQGRETQYF
V gene: TRBV7-9; J gene: TRBJ2-6; clone size: NA; CDR3 protein: CASGDTFSGANVLTF
V gene: TRBV7-2; J gene: TRBJ1-6; clone size: NA; CDR3 protein: CASSLGDSHSPLHF
V gene: TRBV7-2; J gene: TRBJ1-1; clone size: NA; CDR3 protein: CASSLRTGGYNMNTEAFF
V gene: TRBV2; J gene: TRBJ2-1; clone size: NA; CDR3 protein: CASSGAGLSSYNEQFF
V gene: TRBV5-1; J gene: TRBJ1-2; clone size: NA; CDR3 protein: CASSFSNSNYGYTF
V gene: TRBV19; J gene: TRBJ1-1; clone size: NA; CDR3 protein: CASISGFTEAFF
V gene: TRBV7-8; J gene: TRBJ2-3; clone size: NA; CDR3 protein: CASSPAGGTDTQYF
V gene: TRBV6-6; J gene: TRBJ1-1; clone size: NA; CDR3 protein: CASSWAGNTEAFF
V gene: TRBV6-6; J gene: TRBJ1-4; clone size: few; CDR3 protein: CASSPIGTGGGGNEKLFF
V gene: TRBV6-2/TRBV6-3; J gene: TRBJ2-7; clone size: NA; CDR3 protein: CASSSPTLNEQYF
V gene: TRBV5-1; J gene: TRBJ2-1; clone size: NA; CDR3 protein: CASSLIQAGDEQFF
V gene: TRBV15; J gene: TRBJ2-1; clone size: NA; CDR3 protein: CATTPGLAGVDEQFF
V gene: TRBV7-8; J gene: TRBJ2-1; clone size: NA; CDR3 protein: CASSLAVGGQGTSEQFF
V gene: TRBV13; J gene: TRBJ1-6; clone size: once; CDR3 protein: CASSYRDISNSPLHF
V gene: TRBV19; J gene: TRBJ2-2; clone size: NA; CDR3 protein: CASSGGTHTGELFF
V gene: TRBV10-3; J gene: TRBJ2-1; clone size: once; CDR3 protein: CAIKLDNEQFF
V gene: TRBV24-1; J gene: TRBJ2-1; clone size: NA; CDR3 protein: CATSSEESSYNEQFF
V gene: TRBV16; J gene: TRBJ1-2; clone size: NA; CDR3 protein: CASSKTRDTAHGYTF
V gene: TRBV7-9; J gene: TRBJ1-1; clone size: NA; CDR3 protein: CASRSAGSPEAFF
V gene: TRBV4-3; J gene: TRBJ1-2; clone size: NA; CDR3 protein: CASSRSTGDYGYTF